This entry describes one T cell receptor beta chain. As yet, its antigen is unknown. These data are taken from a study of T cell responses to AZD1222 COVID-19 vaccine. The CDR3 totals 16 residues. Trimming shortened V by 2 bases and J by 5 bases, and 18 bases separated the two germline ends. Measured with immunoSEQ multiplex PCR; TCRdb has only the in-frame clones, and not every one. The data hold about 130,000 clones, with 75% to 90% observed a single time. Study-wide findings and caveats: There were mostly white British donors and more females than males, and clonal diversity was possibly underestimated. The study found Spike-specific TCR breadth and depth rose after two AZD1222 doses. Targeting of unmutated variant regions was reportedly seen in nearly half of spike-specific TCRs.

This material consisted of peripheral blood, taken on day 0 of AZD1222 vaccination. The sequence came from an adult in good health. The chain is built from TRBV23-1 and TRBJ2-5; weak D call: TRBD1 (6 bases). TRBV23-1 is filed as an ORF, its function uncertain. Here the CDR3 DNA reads TGCGCCAGCAGTCAAGGATTCAGCCCCCAGGGGGAGACCCAGTACTTC. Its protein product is CASSQGFSPQGETQYF.